This T cell receptor (beta chain) was sequenced in a study of cytomegalovirus exposure and HLA in healthy donors. The PCR contained 60 Vbeta and 13 Jbeta primers. Some clones are missing from TCRdb's copy, which holds only in-frame ones; the method was immunoSEQ multiplex PCR. This table has around 140,000 clones, 78% appearing once. Regarding this clone: Its antigen is still unknown. A read error may produce the germline difference seen at one junction end.

The study, taken as a whole, reports: Among the sequence variants, a highly shared cluster was likely an artifact of sequencing. In a later analysis, a missense DCLRE1C variant was linked to TCR beta V- and J-gene trimming. The productive fraction for most TCR beta V segments was about 87% or about 30% in an earlier analysis. Relative to the approximately 700-donor mean, N-insertions were reportedly fewer in an Asian-associated ancestry cluster in a later analysis.

CDR3 length: 11 residues. From germline, CDR1 is SGHDN and CDR2 FVKESK. The chain carries TRBV14 and TRBJ2-3; TRBD1 might be the D (6 bases). The receptor was isolated from a woman between 18 and 29 years old in good health and CMV-seronegative. Sequenced: PBMCs. CDR3 DNA sequence: TGTGCCAGCAGCCAAGACCACTCAGGGGATTTT. This translates into CASSQDHSGDF.